The table lists the clone carrying this T cell receptor beta chain with a few counts. RNA transcripts were the template for amplifying TCR beta CDR3 regions. TCR CDR3 underwent first-round RT-PCR with the HTBI primer set. TCRdb reprocessed the multiplex PCR reads via MiXCR and lists one record per CDR3 protein. The sample includes under 350,000 distinct CDR3 sequences, roughly 21% of them seen just once. The data were obtained in a study of T cells in Graves' hyperthyroidism and ophthalmopathy. V was pared by 2 bases and J by 2 bases, with 12 bases between. The CDR3 has 15 amino acids. Germline V lookup: CDR1 MNHEY, CDR2 SVGAGI.

Sequenced: blood. This rearrangement joins TRBV6-5 to TRBJ1-1; D ambiguous. The receptor was isolated from a woman aged 45-65 years with Graves' hyperthyroidism. The DNA of the CDR3 is TGTGCCAGCAGTTACGAGGCACTAACAAACACTGAAGCTTTCTTT. Protein: CASSYEALTNTEAFF.